This T cell receptor beta chain was found in a study of blood T cell repertoires in COVID-19. Study background: Spain, Italy and the United States supplied samples that represented acute and convalescent COVID-19.

Repertoires were generated with immunoSEQ multiplex PCR, while TCRdb's copy carries only in-frame clones and drops some. The table shows 200,000 or so clones, with 80% occurring only once. The V gene's germline CDR1 is MNHEY and CDR2 SVGEGT. J lost 6 bases, V lost 4 bases, and 7 bases had no gene match. The CDR3 covers 15 residues. Those enrolled, adults aged about 18 to 89 years, came from 25 or so US areas. The chain has TRBV6-2 or TRBV6-3 and TRBJ1-5, with 9 bases identical to TRBD1. This TCR was sampled from a woman aged 40 to 50 with acute COVID-19. Sequencing input: PBMCs or T cells enriched from blood (not recorded which). CDR3 sequence (DNA): TGTGCCAGCAGTTCCGGGACAGGGCTGGGTCAGCCCCAGCATTTT. This encodes CASSSGTGLGQPQHF.